These T cell receptor beta chains were read from a single sample in a study of T-cell memory formation after mild COVID-19. Via MiXCR, TCRdb re-called the 5' RACE reads, giving one row per CDR3 protein. The table shows roughly 120,000 distinct CDR3 sequences, with 22% occurring only once. Sequencing was carried out using PBMCs or a T cell subset sorted from them (not recorded which). These receptors were collected from a man younger than 35 who had mild COVID-19 (a few samples of this study predate the infection). Cell type and time point are not known. Each CDR3 is given with its conserved first and last residue. Fields, in order: J gene, clone size, CDR3 length, V gene, D gene, CDR3 protein, CDR3 DNA. The D gene is left open where the match is weak. A clone size is listed for some rows: how often the clone was seen (once, few, many), or a class if it is expanded.

j_gene: TRBJ2-5; abundance: .; len: 15; v_gene: TRBV20-1; d_gene: TRBD1; CDR3aa: CSATKRDRGLETQYF; CDR3nt: TGCAGTGCTACCAAGAGGGACAGGGGATTAGAGACCCAGTACTTC
j_gene: TRBJ1-6; abundance: many; len: 16; v_gene: TRBV7-8; d_gene: .; CDR3aa: CASSFRAGNSNSPLHF; CDR3nt: TGTGCCAGCAGCTTCAGGGCGGGGAATTCTAATTCACCCCTCCACTTT
j_gene: TRBJ1-1; abundance: many; len: 14; v_gene: TRBV20-1; d_gene: TRBD1; CDR3aa: CSARGTGGDTEAFF; CDR3nt: TGCAGTGCTAGGGGGACAGGGGGGGACACTGAAGCTTTCTTT
j_gene: TRBJ1-1; abundance: few; len: 14; v_gene: TRBV12-3/TRBV12-4; d_gene: .; CDR3aa: CASSEGPYITEAFF; CDR3nt: TGTGCCAGCAGCGAGGGGCCGTATATCACTGAAGCTTTCTTT
j_gene: TRBJ2-1; abundance: few; len: 14; v_gene: TRBV7-2; d_gene: TRBD1; CDR3aa: CASSEGTAYNEQFF; CDR3nt: TGTGCCAGCAGCGAGGGGACAGCATACAATGAGCAGTTCTTC
j_gene: TRBJ2-3; abundance: few; len: 14; v_gene: TRBV5-4; d_gene: .; CDR3aa: CASSSGYRADTQYF; CDR3nt: TGTGCCAGCAGCTCCGGGTACCGGGCAGATACGCAGTATTTT
j_gene: TRBJ1-1; abundance: few; len: 15; v_gene: TRBV4-2; d_gene: .; CDR3aa: CASSQRQNWNTEAFF; CDR3nt: TGTGCCAGCAGCCAACGACAGAATTGGAACACTGAAGCTTTCTTT
j_gene: TRBJ2-5; abundance: .; len: 15; v_gene: TRBV4-1; d_gene: TRBD2; CDR3aa: CASSQDRTRIETQYF; CDR3nt: TGCGCCAGCAGCCAAGATAGGACTAGGATAGAGACCCAGTACTTC
j_gene: TRBJ2-2; abundance: many; len: 13; v_gene: TRBV15; d_gene: TRBD1; CDR3aa: CATSDRSGGELFF; CDR3nt: TGTGCCACCTCGGACAGGTCGGGCGGGGAGCTGTTTTTT
j_gene: TRBJ2-7; abundance: .; len: 12; v_gene: TRBV20-1; d_gene: TRBD1; CDR3aa: CSAGDSIHEQYF; CDR3nt: TGCAGTGCTGGGGACAGTATACACGAGCAGTACTTC
j_gene: TRBJ2-5; abundance: .; len: 15; v_gene: TRBV7-9; d_gene: TRBD2; CDR3aa: CASSPRLAAVETQYF; CDR3nt: TGTGCCAGCAGCCCCCGTCTAGCGGCGGTAGAGACCCAGTACTTC
j_gene: TRBJ1-2; abundance: .; len: 17; v_gene: TRBV4-2; d_gene: .; CDR3aa: CASSQDGSGTANYGYTF; CDR3nt: TGTGCCAGCAGCCAAGACGGTTCGGGCACGGCTAACTATGGCTACACCTTC